Listed below are T cell receptor beta chains from one sample, sequenced in a study of identical twins. One entry per CDR3 protein, called by TCRdb with MiXCR from the 5' RACE reads. The sample lists 420,000 or so distinct CDR3 sequences; about 18% were seen once. The specimen was naive T cells sorted from blood. The receptors were gathered from a man between 50 and 59 years old in good health. Each CDR3 is given with its conserved first and last residue. A D gene is named only where the DNA matches it firmly. Not every row has a clone size; where given, it reads once, few, many or a size class.

clone size: many
D gene: .
J gene: TRBJ1-1
V gene: TRBV18
CDR3 DNA: TGTGCCAGCTCCCAAATATACACTGAAGCTTTCTTT
CDR3 protein: CASSQIYTEAFF

clone size: .
D gene: .
J gene: TRBJ2-5
V gene: TRBV5-1
CDR3 DNA: TGCGCCAGCAGCTTGAGGGCAGGTCAAGAGACCCAGTACTTC
CDR3 protein: CASSLRAGQETQYF

clone size: few
D gene: TRBD2
J gene: TRBJ2-7
V gene: TRBV20-1
CDR3 DNA: TGCAGTGCTAGATCCGGGACTAGCGGGGGGATTCACTACGAGCAGTACTTC
CDR3 protein: CSARSGTSGGIHYEQYF

clone size: few
D gene: TRBD1
J gene: TRBJ1-1
V gene: TRBV6-2/TRBV6-3
CDR3 DNA: TGTGCCAGCAGTTACACGGGTGCTGGACAGGTGAACACTGAAGCTTTCTTT
CDR3 protein: CASSYTGAGQVNTEAFF

clone size: many
D gene: TRBD2
J gene: TRBJ2-1
V gene: TRBV6-2/TRBV6-3
CDR3 DNA: TGTGCCAGCAGTACCCGACCTCCGCGGGGGACTATCCTGAATGAGCAGTTCTTC
CDR3 protein: CASSTRPPRGTILNEQFF

clone size: .
D gene: .
J gene: TRBJ2-3
V gene: TRBV7-8
CDR3 DNA: TGTGCCAGCAGCTTAGACGTGCCAGATACGCAGTATTTT
CDR3 protein: CASSLDVPDTQYF

clone size: many
D gene: .
J gene: TRBJ1-2
V gene: TRBV5-6
CDR3 DNA: TGTGCCAGCAGCTTGCAGGGACACTATGGCTACACCTTC
CDR3 protein: CASSLQGHYGYTF

clone size: many
D gene: .
J gene: TRBJ2-7
V gene: TRBV19
CDR3 DNA: TGTGCCAGTGCCCCGGGGGACTCCTACGAGCAGTACTTC
CDR3 protein: CASAPGDSYEQYF

clone size: few
D gene: TRBD2
J gene: TRBJ2-1
V gene: TRBV4-3
CDR3 DNA: TGCGCCAGCAGCCAGGGACTAGCGGGCTGGGAGCAGTTCTTC
CDR3 protein: CASSQGLAGWEQFF

clone size: many
D gene: .
J gene: TRBJ2-7
V gene: TRBV20-1
CDR3 DNA: TGCAGTGCTAAGCTACCCCAATCCTACGAGCAGTACTTC
CDR3 protein: CSAKLPQSYEQYF

clone size: many
D gene: TRBD1
J gene: TRBJ2-3
V gene: TRBV18
CDR3 DNA: TGTGCCAGCTCATACAACAGGGGAGATACGCAGTATTTT
CDR3 protein: CASSYNRGDTQYF

clone size: few
D gene: TRBD2
J gene: TRBJ2-3
V gene: TRBV24-1
CDR3 DNA: TGTGCCACCAGTGACCCCGGGACTACCGCGGGGGATACGCAGTATTTT
CDR3 protein: CATSDPGTTAGDTQYF

clone size: .
D gene: .
J gene: TRBJ1-4
V gene: TRBV6-4
CDR3 DNA: TGTGCCAGCAGTGAGAGGTATAGGGCGGCTGAAAAACTGTTTTTT
CDR3 protein: CASSERYRAAEKLFF

clone size: .
D gene: .
J gene: TRBJ1-1
V gene: TRBV12-3/TRBV12-4
CDR3 DNA: TGTGCCAGCAGTTTCCAGGGGAGTCCTGAAGCTTTCTTT
CDR3 protein: CASSFQGSPEAFF

clone size: .
D gene: .
J gene: TRBJ2-1
V gene: TRBV3-1
CDR3 DNA: TGTGCCAGCAGCCAAGATCCAGGGGTGAGCTCCTACAATGAGCAGTTCTTC
CDR3 protein: CASSQDPGVSSYNEQFF

clone size: .
D gene: TRBD2
J gene: TRBJ2-1
V gene: TRBV18
CDR3 DNA: TGTGCCAGCTCATCCAGCGCGGGAGGGGGGGATGAGCAGTTCTTC
CDR3 protein: CASSSSAGGGDEQFF

clone size: few
D gene: .
J gene: TRBJ2-4
V gene: TRBV5-5
CDR3 DNA: TGTGCCAGCAGCGGATCGTTGGAGGGGAACATTCAGTACTTC
CDR3 protein: CASSGSLEGNIQYF

clone size: once
D gene: .
J gene: TRBJ2-7
V gene: TRBV11-1
CDR3 DNA: TGTGCCAGCAGCCGGTCTGGGGGCGGGATCGGAGAGCAGTACTTC
CDR3 protein: CASSRSGGGIGEQYF

clone size: many
D gene: TRBD2
J gene: TRBJ2-5
V gene: TRBV12-3/TRBV12-4
CDR3 DNA: TGTGCCAGCAGTGATCTCGGGACTACTGGAGAGACCCAGTACTTC
CDR3 protein: CASSDLGTTGETQYF

clone size: few
D gene: .
J gene: TRBJ1-1
V gene: TRBV5-5
CDR3 DNA: TGTGCCAGCAGCCCCAGGCCTAGGGGGAACACTGAAGCTTTCTTT
CDR3 protein: CASSPRPRGNTEAFF